These 7 T cell receptor beta chains came from one sample sequenced in a study of blood T cell repertoires in COVID-19. The method was immunoSEQ multiplex PCR; TCRdb's version includes in-frame clones alone and lacks a portion of them. The table has 81,000 or so clones, around four fifths seen once. The sample was peripheral blood. The receptors shown here come from a woman aged 70-85 years with active or convalescent COVID-19.

The rearrangement uses TRBV9 and TRBJ2-1; 7 bases map to TRBD1. This CDR3 has 14 residues. V shed 6 bases, J shed 4 bases, and the junction held 7 bases outside the gene matches. Germline-derived CDR1 and CDR2 are SGDLS and YYNGEE. The CDR3 bases are TGTGCCAGCACCCAGGGGGTCTCATACAATGAGCAGTTCTTC. Its translation is CASTQGVSYNEQFF.

The chain employs TRBV10-1 and TRBJ2-6; D is unclear. The V gene's germline CDR1 is WNHNN and CDR2 SYGVQD (reference sequence). V was shortened by 8 bases and J by 0 bases, with 8 bases between the two germline ends. This CDR3 has 14 residues. The CDR3 DNA reads as TGCGCCAGCTCGAGGAGCTCTGGGGCCAACGTCCTGACTTTC. Amino acids: CASSRSSGANVLTF.

V and J are TRBV18 and TRBJ2-7, with 10 bases fitting TRBD2. The CDR3 covers 16 residues. Looked up from germline, CDR1 is KGHSH and CDR2 is LQKENI. V lost 0 bases and J lost 6; bases outside the gene matches: 8. CDR3 amino acids: CASSPPNLAGVSEQYF. CDR3 nucleotides: TGTGCCAGCTCACCACCTAATCTAGCGGGGGTTTCCGAGCAGTACTTC.

The DNA for the CDR3 is TGCGCCAGCAGCTATCTCACAGGGAAAGGCACTGAAGCTTTCTTT. It specifies CASSYLTGKGTEAFF. The chain links TRBV5-1 to TRBJ1-1, with D perhaps TRBD1 (6 bases). V was trimmed by 3 bases and J by 4 bases, leaving 16 bases between them. From germline, CDR1 is SGHRS and CDR2 YFSETQ. This CDR3 is built from 15 residues.

The chain carries TRBV19 and TRBJ1-6, with D maybe TRBD1 (6 bases). The CDR3 is 14 amino acids. Trimming took 5 bases from V and 7 from J, leaving 12 bases between them. Germline assignment: CDR1 LNHDA and CDR2 SQIVND (reference sequence). Written as DNA, the CDR3 is TGTGCCAGTAGTCCACAGGGTTGGAATTCACCCCTCCACTTT. Translation: CASSPQGWNSPLHF.

This chain's CDR3 is CSASQRTAYNEQFF. The CDR3 nucleotides read TGCAGTGCCAGTCAGCGGACAGCCTACAATGAGCAGTTCTTC. This sequence joins TRBV20-1 and TRBJ2-1, with D possibly matching TRBD1 (6 bases). Germline CDR1 and CDR2: DFQATT and SNEGSKA (reference sequence). V was trimmed by 6 bases and J by 2 bases, leaving 14 bases between them. This CDR3 region has 14 residues.

The gene calls are TRBV28 and TRBJ1-2, with 7 bases identical to TRBD1. This CDR3 has 16 residues. Looked up from germline, CDR1 is MDHEN and CDR2 is SYDVKM. J was trimmed by 7 bases and V by 2 bases; bases with no gene match: 13. The CDR3 here is CASSLVGGGAGGGYTF. DNA for the CDR3: TGTGCCAGCAGTTTAGTCGGGGGAGGCGCAGGGGGTGGCTACACCTTC.